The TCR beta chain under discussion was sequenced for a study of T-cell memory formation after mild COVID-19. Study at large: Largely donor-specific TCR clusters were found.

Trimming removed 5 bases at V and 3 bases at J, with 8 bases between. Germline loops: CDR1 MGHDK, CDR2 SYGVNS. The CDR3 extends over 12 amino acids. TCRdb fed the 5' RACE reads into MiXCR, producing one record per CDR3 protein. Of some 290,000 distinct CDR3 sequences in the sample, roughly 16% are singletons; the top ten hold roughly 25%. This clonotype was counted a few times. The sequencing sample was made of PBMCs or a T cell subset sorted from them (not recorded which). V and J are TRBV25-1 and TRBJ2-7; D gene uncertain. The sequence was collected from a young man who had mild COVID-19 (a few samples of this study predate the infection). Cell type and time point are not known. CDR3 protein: CASSRIDYEQYF. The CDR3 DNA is TGTGCCAGCAGTCGAATCGACTACGAGCAGTACTTC.